These 27 T cell receptor beta chains came from one sample sequenced in a study of T-cell memory formation after mild COVID-19. MiXCR, applied by TCRdb to the 5' RACE reads, yields one record per CDR3 protein. The profile shows tens of thousands of distinct CDR3 sequences, 9.3% of them singletons. Source material: PBMCs or a T cell subset sorted from them (not recorded which). The receptors derive from an adult woman who had mild COVID-19 (a few samples of this study predate the infection). Cell type and time point are not known.

In its sample, this clonotype was seen many times. The J gene is TRBJ2-1, the V gene TRBV11-3; TRBD2 might be the D (6 bases). This CDR3 comprises 16 residues. Between the trimmed V and J ends, which lost 4 bases and 4 bases, there was a span of 17 bases. Germline V gene sequence: CDR1 SGHNT, CDR2 YENEEA. CDR3 sequence: CASSSLGGEAYNEQFF. The CDR3 DNA sequence: TGTGCCAGCAGCTCCCTCGGGGGAGAAGCGTACAATGAGCAGTTCTTC.

This clonotype was counted at least ten times. In DNA, the CDR3 is TGTGCCAGCAGTCAACAGACTGGAGACACAGATACGCAGTATTTT. Its translation: CASSQQTGDTDTQYF. V usage is TRBV6-4 and J usage is TRBJ2-3; no firm D call. Germline assignment: CDR1 MRHNA and CDR2 SNTAGT. With 5 bases removed from V and 2 bases from J, the gap between germline ends came to 14 bases. The CDR3 sequence is 15 residues long.

The chain is built from TRBV20-1 and TRBJ1-2, with D possibly being TRBD1 (6 bases). Germline V gives CDR1 DFQATT, CDR2 SNEGSKA (reference sequence). V was cut by 5 bases and J by 5 bases, with 15 bases left in between. The CDR3 is 13 amino acids. The CDR3 here is CSAGRTDIYGYTF. The CDR3 DNA sequence: TGCAGTGCTGGGCGGACAGACATATATGGCTACACCTTC.

In this sample, this clonotype turned up many times. This chain links TRBV25-1 with TRBJ2-3; TRBD2 agrees at 7 bases. This CDR3 contains 15 residues. The V gene end was trimmed by 1 base and the J gene end by 4 bases; junction bases not matched to a gene: 5. CDR1 MGHDK and CDR2 SYGVNS come from the germline V gene. CDR3 in amino acids: CASSESRGDADTQYF. The CDR3 DNA is TGTGCCAGCAGTGAATCTCGGGGGGACGCAGATACGCAGTATTTT.

In its sample, this clonotype ranks as medium-sized. J is TRBJ2-1 and V is TRBV24-1; no clear D gene. The CDR3 spans 15 residues. V was pared by 0 bases and J by 2 bases, with 7 bases between. The V gene's germline CDR1 is KGHDR and CDR2 SFDVKD. This CDR3 reads CATSDLQGPYNEQFF. The DNA of the CDR3 is TGTGCCACCAGTGATTTGCAAGGACCCTACAATGAGCAGTTCTTC.

The chain joins TRBV19 to TRBJ2-7, with 8 bases identical to TRBD1. The germline V gene has CDR1 LNHDA and CDR2 SQIVND (reference sequence). This CDR3 is built from 15 residues. V dropped 4 bases and J dropped 6; count of bases not matched to a gene: 11. The CDR3 sequence is CASSTRDRLLLEQYF. In DNA, the CDR3 is TGTGCCAGTAGTACCCGGGACAGGCTTCTCCTCGAGCAGTACTTC.

In this sample, this clonotype turned up a few times. The CDR3 nucleotides read TGTGCCAGCAGCTTCGGGCTGTGCTCTGGGGCCAACGTCCTGACTTTC. Protein sequence: CASSFGLCSGANVLTF. V is TRBV7-3 and J is TRBJ2-6; D call uncertain. This CDR3 is built from 16 residues. Germline values: CDR1 SGHTA, CDR2 FQGTGA. V was clipped by 3 bases and J by 0 bases, with 9 bases between them.

This clonotype was found many times. The chain combines TRBV5-6 with TRBJ2-3; 7 bases are shared with TRBD2. Per germline, CDR1 SGHDT and CDR2 YYEEEE. CDR3 length: 17 amino acids. The V segment lost 1 base and the J segment 2 bases; nucleotides outside the gene matches: 10. CDR3 coding DNA: TGTGCCAGCAGCTTGAGAAGCGGGACCCTCTTCACAGATACGCAGTATTTT. Protein sequence: CASSLRSGTLFTDTQYF.

This chain links TRBV20-1 with TRBJ2-7; 9 bases are shared with TRBD1. The CDR3 spans 13 residues. Unmatched junction bases numbered 8, after V lost 6 bases and J lost 5 bases. The germline CDR1 and CDR2 sequences are DFQATT and SNEGSKA (reference sequence). DNA for the CDR3: TGCAGTGCCTCGGACAGGGGACCTCACGAGCAGTACTTC. Amino acid sequence: CSASDRGPHEQYF.

This clonotype was detected only a few times. The chain has TRBV6-6 and TRBJ1-5; D perhaps matches TRBD1 (5 bases). This CDR3 has 12 residues. Per the germline V gene, CDR1 is MNHNY and CDR2 is SVGAGI (reference sequence). The ends were cut back, 0 bases at V and 11 bases at J, with 8 bases in the middle. The CDR3 sequence: CASSYSKGAQHF. CDR3 coding DNA: TGTGCCAGCAGTTACTCGAAAGGGGCCCAGCATTTT.

By sample share, this clonotype is medium-sized. The chain carries TRBV7-2 and TRBJ2-1, with D tentatively TRBD2 (5 bases). V lost 1 base and J lost 4, with 8 bases in between. Germline CDR1 SGHTA, CDR2 FQGNSA. This CDR3 region has 14 residues. The CDR3 here is CASSLGGFYNEQFF. For the CDR3, the DNA is TGTGCCAGCAGCTTAGGCGGGTTTTACAATGAGCAGTTCTTC.

This clonotype came up a few times. The V call is TRBV28, the J call TRBJ2-3, with a weak D call TRBD2 (6 bases). CDR3 size: 17 residues. The germline V gene has CDR1 MDHEN and CDR2 SYDVKM. V was cut by 4 bases and J by 1 base, with 18 bases left in between. CDR3 region: CASSSPRGLGGTDTQYF. The CDR3 nucleotides are TGTGCCAGCAGTTCCCCGCGGGGATTGGGGGGCACAGATACGCAGTATTTT.

This clonotype occurred a few times. The chain is built from TRBV30 and TRBJ2-1; TRBD1 agrees at 9 bases. CDR1 and CDR2 (germline): GTSNPN, SVGIG (reference sequence). Germline trimming cut 8 bases from V and 3 bases from J; bases unmatched to any gene: 8. This CDR3 contains 14 residues. DNA of the CDR3: TGTGCCAGATCCACAGGGGGCATCTACAATGAGCAGTTCTTC. Translated, it gives CARSTGGIYNEQFF. The complete variable domain, with remaining parts taken from reference TRBV30 and TRBJ2-1, reads SQTIHQWPATLVQPVGSPLSLECTVEGTSNPNLYWYRQAAGRGLQLLFYSVGIGQISSEVPQNLSASRPQDRQFILSSKKLLLSDSGFYLCARSTGGIYNEQFFGPGTRLTVL.

This clonotype was seen ten or more times. The V gene is TRBV24-1, the J gene TRBJ2-1; D is unresolved. The CDR3 covers 16 residues. Germline CDR1 KGHDR, CDR2 SFDVKD. V lost 0 bases, J lost 0 bases, and 8 bases lay in between. In DNA, the CDR3 is TGTGCCACCAGTGATTTGAGCGTGAGCTCCTACAATGAGCAGTTCTTC. Its protein is CATSDLSVSSYNEQFF.

This clonotype was observed at least ten times. This chain uses TRBV12-3 or TRBV12-4 with TRBJ2-5, with 10 nucleotides matching TRBD2. V lost 3 bases, J lost 7 bases, and 11 bases stayed unmatched. This CDR3 has 16 amino acids. The CDR3 is CASSLTSGPGGGTQYF. In nucleotides, the CDR3 is TGTGCCAGCAGTTTGACTAGCGGGCCCGGCGGTGGGACCCAGTACTTC.

This clonotype was detected many times. The chain combines TRBV19 with TRBJ2-1; 8 bases match TRBD1. The CDR3 runs to 14 residues. Germline values: CDR1 LNHDA, CDR2 SQIVND (reference sequence). The trim removed 11 bases at V and 3 bases at J, leaving 9 bases unmatched. Here the CDR3 reads CAAAGTGDYNEQFF. The CDR3 DNA follows: TGTGCCGCTGCCGGGACAGGTGACTACAATGAGCAGTTCTTC.

This clonotype showed up many times. The CDR3 spells CASSLDLRSGELFF. The CDR3 DNA follows: TGTGCCAGCAGCTTAGATCTCCGTTCTGGGGAGCTGTTTTTT. The rearrangement joins TRBV7-2 to TRBJ2-2; D unclear. V gave up 1 base and J gave up 8 bases, with 11 bases separating them. The CDR3 runs to 14 residues. Germline assignment: CDR1 SGHTA and CDR2 FQGNSA.

This clonotype has ten or more counts. The chain is built from TRBV7-3 and TRBJ1-1; TRBD1 matches at 10 bases. V lost 3 bases, J lost 4 bases, and 5 bases stayed unmatched. The germline gives CDR1 SGHTA, CDR2 FQGTGA. The CDR3 sequence is 15 residues long. CDR3 sequence: CASSLTGGAPTEAFF. The CDR3 nucleotides are TGTGCCAGCAGCTTGACAGGGGGCGCACCCACTGAAGCTTTCTTT. Variable domain in full (rest from reference TRBV7-3 and TRBJ1-1): GAGVSQTPSNKVTEKGKYVELRCDPISGHTALYWYRQSLGQGPEFLIYFQGTGAADDSGLPNDRFFAVRPEGSVSTLKIQRTERGDSAVYLCASSLTGGAPTEAFFGQGTRLTVV.

This chain links TRBV3-1 with TRBJ2-3, with TRBD2 as a possible D gene (5 bases). V was cut by 8 bases and J by 7 bases, with 16 bases left in between. Looked up from germline, CDR1 is LGHDT and CDR2 is YNNKEL (reference sequence). The CDR3 covers 13 residues. CDR3 amino acids: CASGLAGINTQYF. In DNA form, the CDR3 reads TGTGCCAGCGGTCTGGCGGGCATAAATACGCAGTATTTT.

CDR3 nucleotides: TGTGCCAGCAGCCGGGAGGACCGGGAGACCCAGTACTTC. Protein product: CASSREDRETQYF. The chain combines TRBV6-4 with TRBJ2-5, with 7 bases fitting TRBD2. The CDR3 runs to 13 residues. V shed 6 bases and J 5 bases; nucleotides not matched to a gene: 6. In germline, CDR1 is MRHNA, CDR2 SNTAGT.

Within the sample, this clonotype is medium-sized (0.01 to 0.1%). This sequence joins TRBV4-2 and TRBJ2-1; possibly TRBD1 or TRBD2 for D (5 bases each). Germline CDR1 and CDR2: LGHNA and YNFKEQ. V lost 5 bases to trimming and J lost 5 bases, with 16 bases between them. The length of the CDR3 is 15 residues. The CDR3 loop reads CASSNRDQRDNEQFF. The CDR3 DNA is TGTGCCAGCAGCAACCGGGACCAGAGGGACAATGAGCAGTTCTTC.

This clonotype was observed a few times. This rearrangement joins TRBV20-1 to TRBJ2-7, with 10 bases matching TRBD2. J gave up 2 bases and V 0 bases, and 7 bases lay outside the gene matches. The CDR3 loop spans 16 amino acids. Germline V gene sequence: CDR1 DFQATT, CDR2 SNEGSKA (reference sequence). Written as DNA, the CDR3 is TGCAGTGCTAGAGATCCTAGCGGGAGAGTACCCTACGAGCAGTACTTC. It specifies CSARDPSGRVPYEQYF.

The CDR3 loop is CSASIGTSSYEQYF. CDR3 coding DNA: TGCAGTGCTAGTATCGGGACCAGCTCCTACGAGCAGTACTTC. This chain joins TRBV20-1 and TRBJ2-7, with D perhaps matching TRBD1 or TRBD2 (5 bases each). The CDR3 covers 14 residues. Germline CDR1 reads DFQATT; CDR2 reads SNEGSKA (reference sequence). The V and J ends lost 3 bases and 0 bases respectively, with 12 bases between them.

In this sample, this clonotype turned up many times. The chain carries TRBV29-1 and TRBJ1-5; D gene uncertain. This CDR3 contains 14 residues. Germline V lookup: CDR1 SQVTM, CDR2 ANQGSEA. V lost 0 bases and J lost 8, with 14 bases in between. CDR3 amino acids: CSVEDQPRVEPQHF. As DNA, the CDR3 is TGCAGCGTTGAAGATCAACCAAGGGTTGAGCCCCAGCATTTT. The full variable domain, in which reference TRBV29-1 and TRBJ1-5 provide the parts outside the CDR3, is SAVISQKPSRDICQRGTSLTIQCQVDSQVTMMFWYRQQPGQSLTLIATANQGSEATYESGFVIDKFPISRPNLTFSTLTVSNMSPEDSSIYLCSVEDQPRVEPQHFGDGTRLSIL.

This clonotype appeared many times. The genes are TRBV29-1 and TRBJ2-1; D is possibly TRBD1 (5 bases). Trimming removed 4 bases at V and 0 bases at J, with 13 bases between. There are 15 residues in the CDR3. Germline loops: CDR1 SQVTM, CDR2 ANQGSEA. The CDR3 DNA reads TGCAGCGTTGGGGGCGCAGCCAGCTCCTACAATGAGCAGTTCTTC. Amino acids: CSVGGAASSYNEQFF.

The rearrangement joins TRBV6-6 to TRBJ2-3; a possible D gene is TRBD2 (6 bases). The CDR3 covers 15 residues. The V gene's germline CDR1 is MNHNY and CDR2 SVGAGI (reference sequence). The V and J ends lost 2 bases and 0 bases respectively, with 9 bases between them. The CDR3 DNA reads TGTGCCAGCAGTTACGCGGGACGAAGCACAGATACGCAGTATTTT. Translation: CASSYAGRSTDTQYF.

J is TRBJ1-5 and V is TRBV6-2 or TRBV6-3; unclear D gene. Germline CDR1 reads MNHEY; CDR2 reads SVGEGT. With 5 bases removed from V and 4 bases from J, the gap between germline ends came to 12 bases. The CDR3 has 14 residues. The DNA for the CDR3 is TGTGCCAGCAGTCCCCTAGTAGGGAATCAGCCCCAGCATTTT. It encodes CASSPLVGNQPQHF.